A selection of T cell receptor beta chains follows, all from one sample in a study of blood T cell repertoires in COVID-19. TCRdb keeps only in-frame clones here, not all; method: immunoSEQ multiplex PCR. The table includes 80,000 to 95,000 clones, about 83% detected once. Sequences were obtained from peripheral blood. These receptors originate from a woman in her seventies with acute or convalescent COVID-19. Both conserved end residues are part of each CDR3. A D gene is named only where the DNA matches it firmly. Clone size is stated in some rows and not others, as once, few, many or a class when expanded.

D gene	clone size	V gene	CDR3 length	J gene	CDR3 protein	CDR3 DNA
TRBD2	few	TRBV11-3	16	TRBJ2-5	CASSLGLAGARETQYF	TGTGCCAGCAGCTTAGGACTAGCGGGAGCCAGAGAGACCCAGTACTTC
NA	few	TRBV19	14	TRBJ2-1	CASSIVLADNEQFF	TGTGCCAGTAGTATAGTCCTAGCCGACAATGAGCAGTTCTTC
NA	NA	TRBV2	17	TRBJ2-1	CASIPRGWLAPHNEQFF	TGTGCCAGCATTCCTCGGGGATGGCTAGCCCCCCACAATGAGCAGTTCTTC
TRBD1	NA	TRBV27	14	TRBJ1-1	CASSLDRGATEAFF	TGTGCCAGCAGTTTGGACAGGGGAGCCACTGAAGCTTTCTTT
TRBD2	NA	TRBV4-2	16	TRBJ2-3	CASSHGAGGPTDTQYF	TGTGCCAGCAGCCATGGGGCGGGGGGGCCGACAGATACGCAGTATTTT
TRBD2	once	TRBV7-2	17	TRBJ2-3	CASSLFYRTSSTDTQYF	TGTGCCAGCAGCTTATTTTACCGGACTAGCAGCACAGATACGCAGTATTTT
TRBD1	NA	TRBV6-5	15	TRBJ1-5	CASKRTGTGNQPQHF	TGTGCCAGCAAGAGGACAGGGACAGGAAATCAGCCCCAGCATTTT
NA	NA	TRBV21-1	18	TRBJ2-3	CASSKEFRDFTSTDTQYF	TGTGCCAGCAGCAAAGAGTTCCGGGACTTCACTAGCACAGATACGCAGTATTTT
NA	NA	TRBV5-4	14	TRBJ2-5	CASSLELGQETQYF	TGTGCCAGCAGCTTGGAACTAGGCCAAGAGACCCAGTACTTC
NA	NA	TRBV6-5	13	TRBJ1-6	CASATGRNSPLHF	TGTGCCTCAGCAACAGGGAGAAATTCACCCCTCCACTTT
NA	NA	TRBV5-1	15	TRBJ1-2	CASRYTTGINYGYTF	TGCGCCAGCAGGTATACTACAGGGATAAACTATGGCTACACCTTC
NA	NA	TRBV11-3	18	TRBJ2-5	CASSLVFMGARAVETQYF	TGTGCCAGCAGCTTAGTTTTTATGGGGGCTAGAGCTGTAGAGACCCAGTACTTC
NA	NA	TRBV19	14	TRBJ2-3	CASSRQASTDTQYF	TGTGCCAGTAGTCGGCAGGCTAGCACAGATACGCAGTATTTT
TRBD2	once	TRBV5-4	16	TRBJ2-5	CASSPRLAGAPEAQYF	TGTGCCAGCAGCCCTAGACTAGCGGGGGCCCCAGAGGCCCAGTACTTC
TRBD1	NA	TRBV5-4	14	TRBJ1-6	CASSEQGRLSPLHF	TGTGCCAGCAGTGAACAGGGGCGGCTTTCACCCCTCCACTTT
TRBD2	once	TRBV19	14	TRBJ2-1	CASTTSGGAGEQFF	TGTGCCAGTACAACTAGCGGGGGGGCAGGTGAGCAGTTCTTC
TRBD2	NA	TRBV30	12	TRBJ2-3	CAWSATSGGQYF	TGTGCCTGGAGTGCTACTAGCGGAGGGCAGTATTTT
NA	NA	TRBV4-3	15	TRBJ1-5	CASSQEWGRAQPQHF	TGCGCCAGCAGCCAAGAGTGGGGGAGGGCTCAGCCCCAGCATTTT
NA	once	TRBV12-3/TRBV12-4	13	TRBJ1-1	CASSRTGSVEAFF	TGTGCCAGCAGCCGAACAGGGAGTGTTGAAGCTTTCTTT
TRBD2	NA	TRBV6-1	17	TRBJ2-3	CASSEQPSGSMGHTQYF	TGTGCCAGCAGTGAACAACCCAGCGGGAGCATGGGCCATACGCAGTATTTT
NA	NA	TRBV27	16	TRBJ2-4	CASSRNREGAKNIQYF	TGTGCCAGCAGTAGAAACAGGGAGGGGGCCAAAAACATTCAGTACTTC
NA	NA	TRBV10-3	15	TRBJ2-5	CAVGNQGPNQETQYF	TGTGCCGTAGGGAACCAGGGGCCGAACCAAGAGACCCAGTACTTC
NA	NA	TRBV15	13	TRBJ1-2	CATSRQVNYGYTF	TGTGCCACCAGCAGACAGGTTAACTATGGCTACACCTTC
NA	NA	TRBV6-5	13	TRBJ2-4	CASSYGLEGIQYF	TGTGCCAGCAGTTACGGGTTAGAGGGCATTCAGTACTTC
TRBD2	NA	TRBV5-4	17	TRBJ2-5	CASSLGGGALTKETQYF	TGTGCCAGCAGCTTAGGCGGGGGGGCTCTCACGAAAGAGACCCAGTACTTC
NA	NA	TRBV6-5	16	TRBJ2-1	CASSYSPSETYNEQFF	TGTGCCAGCAGTTACTCGCCTAGCGAGACCTACAATGAGCAGTTCTTC
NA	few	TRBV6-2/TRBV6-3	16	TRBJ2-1	CASSYSERGSYNEQFF	TGTGCCAGCAGTTACTCGGAACGGGGATCCTACAATGAGCAGTTCTTC
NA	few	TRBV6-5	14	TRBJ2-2	CASTKKGETGELFF	TGTGCCAGCACTAAAAAGGGGGAAACCGGGGAGCTGTTTTTT
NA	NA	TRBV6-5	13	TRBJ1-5	CASSRDGNQPQHF	TGTGCCAGCAGCAGGGATGGCAATCAGCCCCAGCATTTT
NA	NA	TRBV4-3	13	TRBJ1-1	CASRVRLDTEAFF	TGCGCCAGCAGGGTGAGGTTGGACACTGAAGCTTTCTTT
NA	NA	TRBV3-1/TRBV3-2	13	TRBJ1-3	CASSPLLGNTIYF	TGTGCCAGCAGCCCCTTACTAGGAAACACCATATATTTT
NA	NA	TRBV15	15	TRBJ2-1	CATSREAGAGNEQFF	TGTGCCACCAGCAGAGAGGCAGGGGCGGGTAATGAGCAGTTCTTC
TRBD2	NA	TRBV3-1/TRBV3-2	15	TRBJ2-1	CASSQGAGARNEQFF	TGTGCCAGCAGCCAAGGGGCGGGAGCGAGGAATGAGCAGTTCTTC
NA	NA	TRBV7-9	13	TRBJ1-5	CASSLRVDQPQHF	TGTGCCAGCAGCCTCCGGGTGGATCAGCCCCAGCATTTT
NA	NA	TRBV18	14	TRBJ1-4	CASSPSGAGEKLFF	TGTGCCAGCTCACCCTCAGGGGCGGGTGAAAAACTGTTTTTT
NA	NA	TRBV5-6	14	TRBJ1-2	CASSLAGQPGGYTF	TGTGCCAGCAGCTTGGCAGGACAGCCGGGTGGCTACACCTTC
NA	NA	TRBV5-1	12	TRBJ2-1	CASSFAGNEQFF	TGCGCCAGCAGCTTCGCGGGGAATGAGCAGTTCTTC